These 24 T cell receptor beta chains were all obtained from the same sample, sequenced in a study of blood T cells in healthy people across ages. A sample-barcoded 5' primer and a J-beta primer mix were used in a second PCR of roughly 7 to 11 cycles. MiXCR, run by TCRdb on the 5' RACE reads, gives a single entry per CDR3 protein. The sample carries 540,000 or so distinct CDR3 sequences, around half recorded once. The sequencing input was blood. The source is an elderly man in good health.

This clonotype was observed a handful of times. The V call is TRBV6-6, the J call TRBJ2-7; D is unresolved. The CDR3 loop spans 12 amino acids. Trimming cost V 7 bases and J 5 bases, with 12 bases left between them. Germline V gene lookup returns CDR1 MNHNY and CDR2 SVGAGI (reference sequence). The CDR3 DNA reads TGTGCCAGCACCAGAGGTTCGGACGAGCAGTACTTC. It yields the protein CASTRGSDEQYF.

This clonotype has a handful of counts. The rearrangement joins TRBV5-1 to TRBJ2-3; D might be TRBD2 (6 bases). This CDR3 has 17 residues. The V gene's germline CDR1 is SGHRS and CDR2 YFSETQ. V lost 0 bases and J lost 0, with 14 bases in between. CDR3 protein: CASSLGRWRDSTDTQYF. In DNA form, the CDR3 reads TGCGCCAGCAGCTTGGGTCGTTGGCGGGATAGCACAGATACGCAGTATTTT. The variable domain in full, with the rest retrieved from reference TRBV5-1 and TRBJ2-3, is KAGVTQTPRYLIKTRGQQVTLSCSPISGHRSVSWYQQTPGQGLQFLFEYFSETQRNKGNFPGRFSGRQFSNSRSEMNVSTLELGDSALYLCASSLGRWRDSTDTQYFGPGTRLTVL.

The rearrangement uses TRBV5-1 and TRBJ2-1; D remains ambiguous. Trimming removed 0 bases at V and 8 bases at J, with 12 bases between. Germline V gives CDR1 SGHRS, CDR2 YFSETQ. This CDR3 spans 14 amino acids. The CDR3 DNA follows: TGCGCCAGCAGCTTGGAAGCCCCTAGGGATGAGCAGTTCTTC. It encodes CASSLEAPRDEQFF. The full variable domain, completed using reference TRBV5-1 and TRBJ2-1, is KAGVTQTPRYLIKTRGQQVTLSCSPISGHRSVSWYQQTPGQGLQFLFEYFSETQRNKGNFPGRFSGRQFSNSRSEMNVSTLELGDSALYLCASSLEAPRDEQFFGPGTRLTVL.

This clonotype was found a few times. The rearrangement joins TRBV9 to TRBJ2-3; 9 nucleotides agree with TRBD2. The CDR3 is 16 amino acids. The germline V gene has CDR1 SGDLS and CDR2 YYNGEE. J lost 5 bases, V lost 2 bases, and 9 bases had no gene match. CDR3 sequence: CASSVAAGGRGDTQYF. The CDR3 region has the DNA TGTGCCAGCAGCGTTGCAGCGGGAGGTCGTGGAGATACGCAGTATTTT.

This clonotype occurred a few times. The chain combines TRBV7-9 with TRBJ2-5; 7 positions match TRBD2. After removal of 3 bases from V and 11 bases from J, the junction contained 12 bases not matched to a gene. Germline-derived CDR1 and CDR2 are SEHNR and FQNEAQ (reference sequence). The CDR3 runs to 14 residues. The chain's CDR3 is CASSFSGPAGEQYF. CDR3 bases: TGTGCCAGCAGCTTTAGCGGCCCCGCGGGGGAGCAGTACTTC.

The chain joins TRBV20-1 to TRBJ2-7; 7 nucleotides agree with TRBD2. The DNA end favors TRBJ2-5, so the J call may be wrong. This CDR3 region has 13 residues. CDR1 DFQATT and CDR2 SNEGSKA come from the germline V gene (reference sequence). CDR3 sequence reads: CSARATGEGTQYF. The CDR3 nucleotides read TGCAGTGCTAGGGCGACTGGGGAGGGGACCCAGTACTTC.

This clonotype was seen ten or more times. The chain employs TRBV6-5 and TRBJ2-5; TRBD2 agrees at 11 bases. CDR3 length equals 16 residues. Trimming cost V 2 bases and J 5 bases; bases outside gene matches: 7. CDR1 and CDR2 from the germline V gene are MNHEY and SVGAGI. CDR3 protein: CASSYTSGGTQETQYF. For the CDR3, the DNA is TGTGCCAGCAGTTACACTAGCGGGGGAACGCAGGAGACCCAGTACTTC.

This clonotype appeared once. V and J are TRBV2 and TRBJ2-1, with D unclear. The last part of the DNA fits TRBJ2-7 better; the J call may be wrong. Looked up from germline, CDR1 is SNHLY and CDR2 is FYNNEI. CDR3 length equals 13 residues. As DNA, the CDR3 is TGTGCCAGCTGTGTGGGCTCCTACAATGAGCAGTACTTC. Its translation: CASCVGSYNEQYF.

In DNA, the CDR3 is TGTGCCAGCAGCCCGAGGGGGGCCCGAAACAGGGAAAAACTGTTTTTT. Its translation: CASSPRGARNREKLFF. V usage is TRBV6-5 and J usage is TRBJ1-4, with D perhaps TRBD1 (6 bases). The CDR3 totals 16 residues. The germline V gene encodes CDR1 MNHEY and CDR2 SVGAGI. The germline V and J ends were trimmed by 6 bases and 8 bases, with 22 bases remaining between them.

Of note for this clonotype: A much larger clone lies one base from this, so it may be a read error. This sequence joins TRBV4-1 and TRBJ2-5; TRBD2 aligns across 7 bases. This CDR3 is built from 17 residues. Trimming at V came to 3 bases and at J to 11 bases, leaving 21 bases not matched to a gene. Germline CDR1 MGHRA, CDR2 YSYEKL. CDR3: CASSHAPTSFTYNEQYF. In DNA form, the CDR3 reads TGCGCCAGCAGCCATGCCCCGACTAGCTTCACCTACAATGAGCAGTACTTC.

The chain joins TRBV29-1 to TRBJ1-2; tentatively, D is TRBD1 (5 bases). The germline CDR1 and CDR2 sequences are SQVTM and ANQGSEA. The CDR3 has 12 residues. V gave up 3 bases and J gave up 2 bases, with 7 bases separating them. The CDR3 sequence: CSVERGNYGYTF. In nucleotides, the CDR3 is TGCAGCGTTGAGAGGGGCAACTATGGCTACACCTTC.

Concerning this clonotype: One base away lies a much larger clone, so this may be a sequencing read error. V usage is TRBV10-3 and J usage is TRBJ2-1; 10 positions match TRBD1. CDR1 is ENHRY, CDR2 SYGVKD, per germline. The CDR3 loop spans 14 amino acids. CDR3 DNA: TGTGCCTCCGGGCAGGACAGGGGGTCTAATGGGCAGTTCTTC. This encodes CASGQDRGSNGQFF.

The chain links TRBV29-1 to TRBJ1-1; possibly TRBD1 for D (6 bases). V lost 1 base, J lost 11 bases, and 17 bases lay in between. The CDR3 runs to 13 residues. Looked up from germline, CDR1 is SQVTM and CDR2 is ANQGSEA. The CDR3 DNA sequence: TGCAGCGTTGAAGTGTCGGGGGCCGGGGCGGCTTTCTTT. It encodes CSVEVSGAGAAFF. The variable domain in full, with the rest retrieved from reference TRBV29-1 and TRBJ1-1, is SAVISQKPSRDICQRGTSLTIQCQVDSQVTMMFWYRQQPGQSLTLIATANQGSEATYESGFVIDKFPISRPNLTFSTLTVSNMSPEDSSIYLCSVEVSGAGAAFFGQGTRLTVV.

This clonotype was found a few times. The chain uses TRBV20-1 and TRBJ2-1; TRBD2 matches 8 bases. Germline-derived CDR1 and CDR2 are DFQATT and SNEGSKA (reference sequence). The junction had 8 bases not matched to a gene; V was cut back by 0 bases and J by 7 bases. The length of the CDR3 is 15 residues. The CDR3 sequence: CSAREPGGAENEQFF. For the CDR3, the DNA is TGCAGTGCTAGAGAGCCGGGGGGGGCCGAGAATGAGCAGTTCTTC.

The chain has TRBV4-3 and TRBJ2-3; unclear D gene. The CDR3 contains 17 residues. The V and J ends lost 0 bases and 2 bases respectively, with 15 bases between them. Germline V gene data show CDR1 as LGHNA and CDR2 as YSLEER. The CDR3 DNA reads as TGCGCCAGCAGCCAAGAGTACGCATCCCCGGTCACAGATACGCAGTATTTT. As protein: CASSQEYASPVTDTQYF.

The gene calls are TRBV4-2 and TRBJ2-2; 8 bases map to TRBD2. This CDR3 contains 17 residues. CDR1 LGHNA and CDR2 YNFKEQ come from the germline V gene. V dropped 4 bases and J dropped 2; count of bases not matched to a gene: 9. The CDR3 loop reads CASSRTGAGGNTGELFF. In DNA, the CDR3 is TGTGCCAGCAGCCGGACTGGTGCGGGAGGAAACACCGGGGAGCTGTTTTTT.

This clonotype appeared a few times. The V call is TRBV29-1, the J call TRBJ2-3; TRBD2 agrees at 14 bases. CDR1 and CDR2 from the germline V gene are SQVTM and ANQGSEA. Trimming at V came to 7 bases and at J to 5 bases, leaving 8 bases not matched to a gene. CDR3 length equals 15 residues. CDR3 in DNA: TGCAGCGCCGGAAGACTAGCGGGAGGGGTAGATACGCAGTATTTT. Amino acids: CSAGRLAGGVDTQYF.

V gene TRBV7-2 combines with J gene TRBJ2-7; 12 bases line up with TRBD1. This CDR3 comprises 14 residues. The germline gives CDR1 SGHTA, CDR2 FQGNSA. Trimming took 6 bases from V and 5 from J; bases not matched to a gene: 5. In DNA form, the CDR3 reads TGTGCCAGCAGTCCGGGACAGGGGGCTCACGAGCAGTACTTC. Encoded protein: CASSPGQGAHEQYF.

This chain's CDR3 is CASSKEQPDTQYF. The CDR3 DNA is TGTGCCAGCAGCAAGGAGCAGCCAGATACGCAGTATTTT. The chain uses TRBV21-1 and TRBJ2-3. TRBV21-1 is tagged as a pseudogene. The CDR3 covers 13 residues.

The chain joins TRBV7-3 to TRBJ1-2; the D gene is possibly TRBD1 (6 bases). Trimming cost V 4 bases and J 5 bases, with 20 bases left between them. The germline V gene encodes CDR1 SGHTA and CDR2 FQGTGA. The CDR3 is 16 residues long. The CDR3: CASSSKRAGAGYGYTF. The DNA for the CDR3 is TGTGCCAGCAGCTCTAAGAGGGCAGGGGCTGGGTATGGCTACACCTTC.

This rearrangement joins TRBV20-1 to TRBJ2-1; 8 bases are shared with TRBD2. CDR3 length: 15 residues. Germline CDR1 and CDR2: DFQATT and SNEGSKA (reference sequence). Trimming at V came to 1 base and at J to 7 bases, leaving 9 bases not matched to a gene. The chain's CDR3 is CSARVGTRGRNEQFF. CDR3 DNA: TGCAGTGCTAGAGTAGGGACTAGAGGAAGGAATGAGCAGTTCTTC.

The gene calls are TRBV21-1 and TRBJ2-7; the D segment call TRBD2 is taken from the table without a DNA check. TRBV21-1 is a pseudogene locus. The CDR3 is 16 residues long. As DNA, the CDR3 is TGTGCCAGCAGCAAGCGGACTAGCGGGAGATCCTACGAGCAGTACTTC. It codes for CASSKRTSGRSYEQYF.

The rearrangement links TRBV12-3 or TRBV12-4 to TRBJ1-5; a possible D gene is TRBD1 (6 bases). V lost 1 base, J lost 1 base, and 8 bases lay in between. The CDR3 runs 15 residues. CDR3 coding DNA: TGTGCCAGCAGTTTAGGGGGGGCGAGCAATCAGCCCCAGCATTTT. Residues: CASSLGGASNQPQHF.

The CDR3 DNA follows: TGTGCCAGCAGCCAAGATCCACCGAACCAGGGGGTATCCAAAAACATTCAGTACTTC. Protein sequence: CASSQDPPNQGVSKNIQYF. The genes are TRBV4-2 and TRBJ2-4, with TRBD1 identical over 7 bases. Germline loops: CDR1 LGHNA, CDR2 YNFKEQ. V lost 0 bases and J lost 2; bases outside the gene matches: 13. This CDR3 region has 19 residues.